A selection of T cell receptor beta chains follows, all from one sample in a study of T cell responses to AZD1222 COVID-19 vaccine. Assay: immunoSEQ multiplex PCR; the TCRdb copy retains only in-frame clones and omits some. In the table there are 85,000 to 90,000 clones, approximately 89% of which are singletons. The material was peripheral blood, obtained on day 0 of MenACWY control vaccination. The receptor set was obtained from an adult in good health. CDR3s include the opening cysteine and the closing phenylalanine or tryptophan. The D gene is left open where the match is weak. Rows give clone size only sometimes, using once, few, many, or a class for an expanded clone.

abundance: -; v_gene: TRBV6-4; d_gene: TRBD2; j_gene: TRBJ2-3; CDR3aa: CASGTSGGGTDTQYF; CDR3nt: TGTGCCAGCGGGACTAGCGGGGGGGGTACAGATACGCAGTATTTT
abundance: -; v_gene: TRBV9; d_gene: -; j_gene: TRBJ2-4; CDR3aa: CASSAGGRAQNIQYF; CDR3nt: TGTGCCAGCAGCGCAGGGGGGCGGGCCCAAAACATTCAGTACTTC
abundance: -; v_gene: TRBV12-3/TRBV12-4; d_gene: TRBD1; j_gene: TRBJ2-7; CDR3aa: CASRLQGREQYF; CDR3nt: TGTGCCAGCAGATTACAGGGGCGCGAGCAGTACTTC
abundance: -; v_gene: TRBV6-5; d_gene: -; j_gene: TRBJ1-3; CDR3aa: CASSYSFGPGNTIYF; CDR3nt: TGTGCCAGCAGTTACTCGTTTGGCCCTGGAAACACCATATATTTT
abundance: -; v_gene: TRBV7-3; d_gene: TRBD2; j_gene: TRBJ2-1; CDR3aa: CASSLISTSGGSSYNEQFF; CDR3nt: TGTGCCAGCAGCTTAATATCGACTAGCGGAGGGAGCTCCTACAATGAGCAGTTCTTC
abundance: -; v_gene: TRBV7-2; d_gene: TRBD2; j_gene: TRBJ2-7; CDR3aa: CASSLEALAGYEQYF; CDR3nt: TGTGCCAGCAGCTTAGAGGCCCTAGCGGGTTACGAGCAGTACTTC
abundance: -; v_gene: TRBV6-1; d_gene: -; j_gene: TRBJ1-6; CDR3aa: CASSEAVRSPLHF; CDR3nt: TGTGCCAGCAGTGAAGCGGTCCGGTCACCCCTCCACTTT
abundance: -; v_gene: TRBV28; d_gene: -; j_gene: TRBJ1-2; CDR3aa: CASGQTVPNYGYTF; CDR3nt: TGTGCCAGTGGACAGACCGTCCCAAACTATGGCTACACCTTC
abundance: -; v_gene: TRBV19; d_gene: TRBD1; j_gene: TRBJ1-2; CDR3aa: CASSIRGQRYGYTF; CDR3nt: TGTGCCAGTAGTATCCGGGGACAGCGCTATGGCTACACCTTC
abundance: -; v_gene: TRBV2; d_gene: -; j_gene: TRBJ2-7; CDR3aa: CASTGDGPEQYF; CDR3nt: TGTGCCAGCACCGGGGACGGCCCCGAGCAGTACTTC
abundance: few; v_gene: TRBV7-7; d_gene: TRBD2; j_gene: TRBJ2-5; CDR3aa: CASSLASGLAGETQYF; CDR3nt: TGTGCTAGCAGCTTAGCGTCGGGACTAGCGGGAGAGACCCAGTACTTC
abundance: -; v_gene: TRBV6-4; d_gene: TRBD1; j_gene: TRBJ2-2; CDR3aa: CASKTGANTGELFF; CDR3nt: TGTGCCAGCAAGACAGGGGCAAACACCGGGGAGCTGTTTTTT
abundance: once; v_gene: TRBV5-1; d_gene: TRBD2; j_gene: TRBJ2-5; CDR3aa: CASSLERGAVFQETQYF; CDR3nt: TGCGCCAGCAGCTTGGAGCGGGGGGCGGTATTCCAAGAGACCCAGTACTTC
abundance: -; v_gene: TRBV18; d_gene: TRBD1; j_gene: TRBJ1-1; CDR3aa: CASSPLPTGAGNTEAFF; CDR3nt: TGTGCCAGCTCACCACTCCCCACAGGGGCCGGGAACACTGAAGCTTTCTTT
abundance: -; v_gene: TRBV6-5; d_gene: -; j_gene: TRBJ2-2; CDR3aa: CASSRSRYDTGELFF; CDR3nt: TGTGCCAGCAGCCGTTCACGTTACGACACCGGGGAGCTGTTTTTT
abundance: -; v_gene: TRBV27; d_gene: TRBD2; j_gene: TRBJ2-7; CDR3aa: CASRGTSGGGPYEQYF; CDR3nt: TGTGCCAGCAGGGGGACTAGCGGGGGAGGGCCCTACGAGCAGTACTTC
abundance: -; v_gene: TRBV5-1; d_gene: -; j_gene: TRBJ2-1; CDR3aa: CASTPEPVGNEQFF; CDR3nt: TGCGCCAGCACCCCGGAACCAGTGGGGAATGAGCAGTTCTTC
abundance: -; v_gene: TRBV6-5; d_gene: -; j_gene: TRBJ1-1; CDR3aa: CASSYRGEAFF; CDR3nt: TGTGCCAGCAGTTACCGGGGCGAAGCTTTCTTT
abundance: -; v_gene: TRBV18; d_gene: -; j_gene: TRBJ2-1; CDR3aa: CASSPLDSIGNEQFF; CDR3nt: TGTGCCAGCTCACCACTGGACTCAATTGGCAATGAGCAGTTCTTC
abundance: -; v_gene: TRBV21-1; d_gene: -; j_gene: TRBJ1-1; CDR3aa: CASSKVYGAPGPEAFF; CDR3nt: TGTGCCAGCAGCAAAGTTTACGGAGCTCCAGGCCCTGAAGCTTTCTTT
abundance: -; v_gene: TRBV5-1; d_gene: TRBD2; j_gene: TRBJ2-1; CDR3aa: CASSLGLAETRNEQFF; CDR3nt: TGCGCCAGCAGCTTGGGACTAGCGGAGACGAGGAATGAGCAGTTCTTC
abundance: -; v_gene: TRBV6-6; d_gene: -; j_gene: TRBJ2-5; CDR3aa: CASSFLPLIETQYF; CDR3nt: TGTGCCAGCAGTTTTCTCCCCCTTATCGAGACCCAGTACTTC
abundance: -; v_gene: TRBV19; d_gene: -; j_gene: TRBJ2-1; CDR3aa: CASAGIPEVNEQFF; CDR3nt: TGTGCCAGTGCCGGGATTCCGGAAGTCAATGAGCAGTTCTTC
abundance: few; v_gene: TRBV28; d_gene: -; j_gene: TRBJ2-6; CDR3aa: CASSLRGSGANVLTF; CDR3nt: TGTGCCAGCAGTTTACGCGGCTCTGGGGCCAACGTCCTGACTTTC
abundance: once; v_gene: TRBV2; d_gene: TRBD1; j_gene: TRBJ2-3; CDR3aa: CASSTDREGTDTQYF; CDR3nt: TGTGCCAGCAGTACGGACAGGGAAGGCACAGATACGCAGTATTTT
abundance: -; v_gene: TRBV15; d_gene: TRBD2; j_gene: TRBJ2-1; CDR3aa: CATSAPGLDGFYEQFF; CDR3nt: TGTGCCACCAGCGCCCCGGGACTAGACGGGTTCTATGAGCAGTTCTTC
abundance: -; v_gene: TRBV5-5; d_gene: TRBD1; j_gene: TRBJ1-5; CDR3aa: CASSWGQSGGNQPQHF; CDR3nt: TGTGCCAGCAGCTGGGGACAGTCGGGAGGCAATCAGCCCCAGCATTTT
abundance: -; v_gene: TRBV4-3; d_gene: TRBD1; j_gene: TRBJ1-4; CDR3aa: CASSAQGATNEKLFF; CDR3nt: TGCGCCAGCAGCGCGCAGGGGGCGACTAATGAAAAACTGTTTTTT
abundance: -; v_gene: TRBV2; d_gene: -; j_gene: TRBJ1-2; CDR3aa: CASSEALTGLYGYTF; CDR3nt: TGTGCCAGCAGTGAAGCGCTGACGGGGCTCTATGGCTACACCTTC
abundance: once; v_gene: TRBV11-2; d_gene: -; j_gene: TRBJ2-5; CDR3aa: CASSLGVGEDQETQYF; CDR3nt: TGTGCCAGCAGCTTAGGGGTTGGGGAAGACCAAGAGACCCAGTACTTC
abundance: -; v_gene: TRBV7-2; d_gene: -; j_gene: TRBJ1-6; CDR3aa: CASSTYREVTLHF; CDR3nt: TGTGCCAGCAGCACCTACAGGGAAGTCACCCTCCACTTT
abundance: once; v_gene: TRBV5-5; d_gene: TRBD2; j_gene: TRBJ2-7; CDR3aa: CASSLISSGLGEQYF; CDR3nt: TGTGCCAGCAGCTTGATTTCTAGCGGACTTGGCGAGCAGTACTTC
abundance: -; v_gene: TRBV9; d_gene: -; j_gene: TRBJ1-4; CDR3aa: CASSVRPAGGEKLFF; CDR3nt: TGTGCCAGCAGCGTCCGCCCCGCGGGAGGTGAAAAACTGTTTTTT
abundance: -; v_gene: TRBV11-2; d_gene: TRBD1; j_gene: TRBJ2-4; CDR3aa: CASRRPGQDKNIQYF; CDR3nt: TGTGCCAGCAGACGACCGGGACAGGACAAAAACATTCAGTACTTC
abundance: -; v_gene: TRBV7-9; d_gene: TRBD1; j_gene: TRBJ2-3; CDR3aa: CASSLGQGDSTDTQYF; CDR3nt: TGTGCCAGCAGCTTAGGACAGGGGGACAGCACAGATACGCAGTATTTT
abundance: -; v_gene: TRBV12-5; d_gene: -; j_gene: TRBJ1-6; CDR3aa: CASGGNGSPLHF; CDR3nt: TGTGCTAGTGGTGGCAATGGTTCACCCCTCCACTTT
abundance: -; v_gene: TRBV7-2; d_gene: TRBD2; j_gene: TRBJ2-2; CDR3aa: CASSLGTSGGEPNTGELFF; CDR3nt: TGTGCCAGCAGCCTCGGGACTAGCGGGGGGGAACCGAACACCGGGGAGCTGTTTTTT
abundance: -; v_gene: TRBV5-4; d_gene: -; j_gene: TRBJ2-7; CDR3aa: CASSPETSSYEQYF; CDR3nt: TGTGCCAGCAGCCCCGAGACTAGCTCCTACGAGCAGTACTTC
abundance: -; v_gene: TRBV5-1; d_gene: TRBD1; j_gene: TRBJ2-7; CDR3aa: CASSLAGTGGLEQYF; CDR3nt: TGCGCCAGCAGCTTGGCCGGGACAGGGGGTCTCGAGCAGTACTTC
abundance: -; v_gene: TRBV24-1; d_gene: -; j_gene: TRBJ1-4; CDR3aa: CATSDEGEKLFF; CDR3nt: TGTGCCACCAGTGATGAAGGAGAAAAACTGTTTTTT
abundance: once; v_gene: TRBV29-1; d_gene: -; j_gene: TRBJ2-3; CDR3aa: CSVEGNYTDTQYF; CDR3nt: TGCAGCGTTGAAGGGAACTACACAGATACGCAGTATTTT
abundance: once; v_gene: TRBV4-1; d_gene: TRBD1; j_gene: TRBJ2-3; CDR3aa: CASSQERQGGGTDTQYF; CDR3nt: TGCGCCAGCAGCCAAGAGCGACAGGGTGGTGGCACAGATACGCAGTATTTT
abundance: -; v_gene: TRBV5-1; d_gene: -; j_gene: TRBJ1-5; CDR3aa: CASSLDRSNQPQHF; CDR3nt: TGCGCCAGCAGCTTAGACCGGTCCAATCAGCCCCAGCATTTT
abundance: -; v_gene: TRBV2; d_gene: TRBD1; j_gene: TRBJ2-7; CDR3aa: CASLDGGQGYEQYF; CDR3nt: TGTGCCAGCCTCGATGGAGGACAGGGATACGAGCAGTACTTC
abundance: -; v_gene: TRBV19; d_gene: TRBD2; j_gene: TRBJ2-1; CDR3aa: CASSRLAGLSSYNEQFF; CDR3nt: TGTGCCAGTAGTCGACTAGCGGGTCTTAGCTCCTACAATGAGCAGTTCTTC
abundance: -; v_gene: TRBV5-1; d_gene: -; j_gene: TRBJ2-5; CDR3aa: CASSLESRLEETQYF; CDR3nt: TGCGCCAGCAGCTTGGAATCCAGATTAGAAGAGACCCAGTACTTC
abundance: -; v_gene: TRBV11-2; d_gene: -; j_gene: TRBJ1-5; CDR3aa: CASSLVGHQPQHF; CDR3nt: TGTGCCAGCAGCTTAGTCGGTCATCAGCCCCAGCATTTT
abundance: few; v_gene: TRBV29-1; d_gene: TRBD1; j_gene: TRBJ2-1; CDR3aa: CSVTGTGRYNEQFF; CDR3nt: TGCAGCGTTACCGGGACAGGGAGATACAATGAGCAGTTCTTC
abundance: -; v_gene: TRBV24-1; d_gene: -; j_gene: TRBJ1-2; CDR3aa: CATSDHANYGYTF; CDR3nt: TGTGCCACCAGTGATCACGCTAACTATGGCTACACCTTC
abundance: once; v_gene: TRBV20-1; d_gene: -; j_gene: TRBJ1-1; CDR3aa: CSASVRPEAFF; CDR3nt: TGCAGTGCCTCGGTGCGCCCTGAAGCTTTCTTT
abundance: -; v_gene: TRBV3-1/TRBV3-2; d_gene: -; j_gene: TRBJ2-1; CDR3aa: CASSLVDNEQFF; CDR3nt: TGTGCCAGCAGCTTGGTGGACAATGAGCAGTTCTTC
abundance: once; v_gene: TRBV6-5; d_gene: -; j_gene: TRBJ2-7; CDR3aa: CASSPRTNSYEQYF; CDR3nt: TGTGCCAGCAGTCCCCGGACGAATTCCTACGAGCAGTACTTC
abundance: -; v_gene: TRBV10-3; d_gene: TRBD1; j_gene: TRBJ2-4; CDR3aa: CAISESGQGAGAKNIQYF; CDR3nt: TGTGCCATCAGTGAGTCAGGACAGGGGGCCGGAGCCAAAAACATTCAGTACTTC
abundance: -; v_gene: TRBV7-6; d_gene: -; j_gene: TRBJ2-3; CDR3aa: CASSLSFAGYSSSTDTQYF; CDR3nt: TGTGCCAGCAGCTTAAGTTTCGCGGGATACTCCTCTAGCACAGATACGCAGTATTTT
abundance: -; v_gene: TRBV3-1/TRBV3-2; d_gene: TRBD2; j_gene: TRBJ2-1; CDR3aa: CASSQDPSGRRNEQFF; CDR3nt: TGTGCCAGCAGCCAAGATCCCAGCGGGAGGAGGAATGAGCAGTTCTTC
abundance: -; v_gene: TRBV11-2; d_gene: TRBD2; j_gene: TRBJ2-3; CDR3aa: CASSLGTSGGTDTQYF; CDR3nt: TGTGCCAGCAGCTTAGGGACTAGCGGGGGCACAGATACGCAGTATTTT
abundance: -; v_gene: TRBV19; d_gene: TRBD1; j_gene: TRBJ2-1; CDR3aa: CASSMDRSSYNEQFF; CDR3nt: TGTGCCAGTAGTATGGACAGGAGCTCCTACAATGAGCAGTTCTTC
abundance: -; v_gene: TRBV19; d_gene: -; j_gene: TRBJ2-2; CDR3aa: CASTLLPAGTNTGELFF; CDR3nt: TGTGCCAGTACCCTTCTTCCGGCAGGGACTAACACCGGGGAGCTGTTTTTT
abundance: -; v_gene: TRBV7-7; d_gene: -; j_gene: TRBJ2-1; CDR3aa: CASSYNRDNEQFF; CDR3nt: TGTGCTAGCAGCTACAACAGGGACAATGAGCAGTTCTTC